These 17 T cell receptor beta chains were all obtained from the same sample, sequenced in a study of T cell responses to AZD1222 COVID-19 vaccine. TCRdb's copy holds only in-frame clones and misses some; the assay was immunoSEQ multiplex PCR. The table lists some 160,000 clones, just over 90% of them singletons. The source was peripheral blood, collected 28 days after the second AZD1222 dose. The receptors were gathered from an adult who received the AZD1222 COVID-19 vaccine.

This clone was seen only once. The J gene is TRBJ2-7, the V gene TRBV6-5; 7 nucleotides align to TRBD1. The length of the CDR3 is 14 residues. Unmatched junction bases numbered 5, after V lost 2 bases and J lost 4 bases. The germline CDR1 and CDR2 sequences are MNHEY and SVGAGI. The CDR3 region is CASSYATGLYEQYF. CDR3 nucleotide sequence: TGTGCCAGCAGTTACGCGACAGGGTTATACGAGCAGTACTTC.

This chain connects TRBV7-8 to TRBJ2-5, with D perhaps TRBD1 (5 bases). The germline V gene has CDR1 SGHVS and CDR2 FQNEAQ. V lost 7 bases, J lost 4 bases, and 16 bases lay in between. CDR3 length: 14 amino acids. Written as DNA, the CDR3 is TGTGCCAGCATCCCTTGGCAGGGCGGAGAGACCCAGTACTTC. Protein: CASIPWQGGETQYF.

CDR3 protein: CASSIAHGGLNSPLHF. CDR3 DNA: TGTGCCAGTAGTATAGCTCACGGGGGGCTGAATTCACCCCTCCACTTT. This chain joins TRBV19 and TRBJ1-6; TRBD1 is a possible D gene (6 bases). V gave up 1 base and J gave up 7 bases, with 14 bases separating them. CDR1 LNHDA and CDR2 SQIVND come from the germline V gene (reference sequence). This CDR3 comprises 16 residues.

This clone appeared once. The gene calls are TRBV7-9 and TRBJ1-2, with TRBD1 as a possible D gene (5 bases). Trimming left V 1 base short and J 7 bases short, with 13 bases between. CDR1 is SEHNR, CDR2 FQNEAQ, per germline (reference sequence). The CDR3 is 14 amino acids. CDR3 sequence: CASSLVQASFGYTF. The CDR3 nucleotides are TGTGCCAGCAGCTTAGTACAGGCCTCCTTTGGCTACACCTTC.

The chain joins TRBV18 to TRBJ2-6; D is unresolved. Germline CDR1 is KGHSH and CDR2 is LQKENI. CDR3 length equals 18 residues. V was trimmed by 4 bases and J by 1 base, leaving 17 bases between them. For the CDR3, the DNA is TGTGCCAGCTCACGCACTAATACGTGGGATTCTGGGGCCAACGTCCTGACTTTC. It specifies CASSRTNTWDSGANVLTF.

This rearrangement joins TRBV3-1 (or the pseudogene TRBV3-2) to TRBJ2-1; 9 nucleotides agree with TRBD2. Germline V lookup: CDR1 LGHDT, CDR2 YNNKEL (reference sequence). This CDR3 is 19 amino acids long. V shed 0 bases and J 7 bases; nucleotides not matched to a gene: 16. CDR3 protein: CASSQEDSGRIAGDNEQFF. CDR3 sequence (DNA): TGTGCCAGCAGCCAAGAAGATAGCGGGAGAATAGCGGGGGATAATGAGCAGTTCTTC.

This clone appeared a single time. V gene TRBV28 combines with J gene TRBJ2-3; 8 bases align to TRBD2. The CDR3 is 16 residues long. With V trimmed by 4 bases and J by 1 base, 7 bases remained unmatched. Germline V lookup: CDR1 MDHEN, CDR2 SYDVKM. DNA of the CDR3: TGTGCCAGCAGTTCCCTCACTAGCGGAGGCACAGATACGCAGTATTTT. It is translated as CASSSLTSGGTDTQYF.

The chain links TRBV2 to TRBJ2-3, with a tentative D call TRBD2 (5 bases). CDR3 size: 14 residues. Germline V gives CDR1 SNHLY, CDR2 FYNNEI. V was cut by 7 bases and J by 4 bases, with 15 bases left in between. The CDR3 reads CASTNGLRADTQYF. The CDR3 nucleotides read TGTGCCAGCACTAACGGGTTGAGGGCAGATACGCAGTATTTT.

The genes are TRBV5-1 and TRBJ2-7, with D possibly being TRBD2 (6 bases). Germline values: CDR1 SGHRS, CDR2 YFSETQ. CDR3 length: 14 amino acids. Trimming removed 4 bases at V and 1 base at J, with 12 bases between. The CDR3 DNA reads TGCGCCAGCAGCCCCCTGACTAGATCCTACGAGCAGTACTTC. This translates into CASSPLTRSYEQYF.

The CDR3 DNA is TGTGCCAGCAGTTTCAGGGCCTGGAGCACTGAAGCTTTCTTT. This encodes CASSFRAWSTEAFF. The chain is built from TRBV27 and TRBJ1-1; a possible D gene is TRBD1 (5 bases). The germline gives CDR1 MNHEY, CDR2 SMNVEV (reference sequence). The CDR3 spans 14 residues. The V and J ends lost 3 bases and 4 bases respectively, with 12 bases between them.

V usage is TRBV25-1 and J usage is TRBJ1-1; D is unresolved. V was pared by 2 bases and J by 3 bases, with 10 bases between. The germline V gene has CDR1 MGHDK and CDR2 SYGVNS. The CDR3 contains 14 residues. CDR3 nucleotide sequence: TGTGCCAGCAGTGAACCCGGACTGGACACTGAAGCTTTCTTT. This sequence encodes CASSEPGLDTEAFF.

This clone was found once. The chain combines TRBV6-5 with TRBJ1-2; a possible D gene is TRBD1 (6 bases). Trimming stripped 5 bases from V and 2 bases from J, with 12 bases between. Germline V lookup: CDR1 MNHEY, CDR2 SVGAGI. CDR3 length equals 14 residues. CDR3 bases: TGTGCCAGCAGTACCTACAGGGCAAACTATGGCTACACCTTC. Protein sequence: CASSTYRANYGYTF.

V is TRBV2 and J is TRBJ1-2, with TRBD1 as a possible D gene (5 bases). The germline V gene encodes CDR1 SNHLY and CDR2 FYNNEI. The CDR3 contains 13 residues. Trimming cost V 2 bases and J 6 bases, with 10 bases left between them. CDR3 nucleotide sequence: TGTGCCAGCAGTGAATTTGTAGGGGATGGCTACACCTTC. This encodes CASSEFVGDGYTF.

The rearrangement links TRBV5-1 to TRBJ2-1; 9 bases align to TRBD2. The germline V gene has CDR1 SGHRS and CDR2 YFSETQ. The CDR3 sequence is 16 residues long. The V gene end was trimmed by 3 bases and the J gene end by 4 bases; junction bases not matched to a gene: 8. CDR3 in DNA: TGCGCCAGCAGCTCCTTTCCGGGACTAGCATACAATGAGCAGTTCTTC. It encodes CASSSFPGLAYNEQFF.

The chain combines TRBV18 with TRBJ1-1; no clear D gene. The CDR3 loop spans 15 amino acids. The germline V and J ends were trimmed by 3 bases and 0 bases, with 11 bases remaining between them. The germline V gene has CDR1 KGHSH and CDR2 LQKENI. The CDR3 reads CASSPLGNMNTEAFF. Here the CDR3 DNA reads TGTGCCAGCTCACCCCTGGGTAACATGAACACTGAAGCTTTCTTT.

CDR3 sequence reads: CASSQDHGSTEAFF. The CDR3 DNA is TGTGCCAGCAGCCAAGATCACGGGAGTACTGAAGCTTTCTTT. The chain carries TRBV14 and TRBJ1-1; no definite D call. The CDR3 is 14 amino acids. V lost 0 bases, J lost 5 bases, and 10 bases lay in between. The germline CDR1 and CDR2 sequences are SGHDN and FVKESK.

DNA for the CDR3: TGTGCCAGCAGCTCCCAAGGGGGAATTCCAACTCACGAGCAGTACTTC. It encodes CASSSQGGIPTHEQYF. V gene TRBV13 combines with J gene TRBJ2-7; possibly TRBD1 for D (6 bases). Germline V gives CDR1 PRHDT, CDR2 FYEKMQ (reference sequence). V was clipped by 4 bases and J by 5 bases, with 21 bases between them. The CDR3 length is 16 residues. Full variable domain (missing parts from reference TRBV13 and TRBJ2-7): AAGVIQSPRHLIKEKRETATLKCYPIPRHDTVYWYQQGPGQDPQFLISFYEKMQSDKGSIPDRFSAQQFSDYHSELNMSSLELGDSALYFCASSSQGGIPTHEQYFGPGTRLTVT.